What follows are 18 T cell receptor beta chains derived from one specimen sequenced in a study of neurological immune-mediated disorders. TCRdb itself ran the 5' RACE reads through MiXCR, one entry per CDR3 protein. This sample has fewer than 30,000 distinct CDR3 sequences, with around 21% found just once. The sample taken for sequencing was PBMCs. The source is a woman between 55 and 75 years old in good health.

This clonotype was observed at least ten times. The genes are TRBV5-1 and TRBJ1-1; D remains ambiguous. The CDR3 sequence is 13 residues long. Germline CDR1 SGHRS, CDR2 YFSETQ. Trimming took off 4 bases at V and 7 bases at J, with 14 bases between the two ends. This CDR3 reads CASSPTGESEAFF. CDR3 nucleotides: TGCGCCAGCAGCCCCACCGGGGAGAGTGAAGCTTTCTTT.

This clonotype was observed many times. This chain uses TRBV5-1 with TRBJ2-7; TRBD2 matches at 7 bases. The CDR3 spans 14 residues. The V segment lost 5 bases and the J segment 3 bases; nucleotides outside the gene matches: 8. Looked up from germline, CDR1 is SGHRS and CDR2 is YFSETQ. The CDR3, as DNA: TGCGCCAGCAGTTTCGGGCGGGGGAGCTACGAGCAGTACTTC. It specifies CASSFGRGSYEQYF.

This clonotype occurred many times. The CDR3 bases are TGTGCCAGCTGGACTAGCGGAACTTACAATGAGCAGTTCTTC. It codes for CASWTSGTYNEQFF. This sequence joins TRBV28 and TRBJ2-1; 10 bases agree with TRBD2. The CDR3 consists of 14 residues. Germline lookup yields CDR1 MDHEN and CDR2 SYDVKM. V lost 8 bases and J lost 4; bases outside the gene matches: 5. The variable domain in full, with the rest retrieved from reference TRBV28 and TRBJ2-1, is DVKVTQSSRYLVKRTGEKVFLECVQDMDHENMFWYRQDPGLGLRLIYFSYDVKMKEKGDIPEGYSVSREKKERFSLILESASTNQTSMYLCASWTSGTYNEQFFGPGTRLTVL.

The sample holds many counts of this clonotype. The chain is built from TRBV7-2 and TRBJ2-3; D possibly uses TRBD1 or TRBD2 (5 bases each). This CDR3 is built from 16 residues. The germline V gene has CDR1 SGHTA and CDR2 FQGNSA. The V end lost 6 bases, the J end lost 2 bases, and 18 bases lay between the germline ends. DNA of the CDR3: TGTGCCAGCAGTAATAGGGCCCGGGACCACACAGATACGCAGTATTTT. As protein: CASSNRARDHTDTQYF. The whole variable domain, remainder taken from reference TRBV7-2 and TRBJ2-3, is GAGVSQSPSNKVTEKGKDVELRCDPISGHTALYWYRQSLGQGLEFLIYFQGNSAPDKSGLPSDRFSAERTGGSVSTLTIQRTQQEDSAVYLCASSNRARDHTDTQYFGPGTRLTVL.

By share of the sample, this clonotype is medium-sized (0.01 to 0.1%). The chain carries TRBV29-1 and TRBJ2-1; 15 nucleotides match TRBD2. Germline V CDR1 and CDR2: SQVTM, ANQGSEA. The trim removed 2 bases at V and 4 bases at J, leaving 6 bases unmatched. This CDR3 contains 17 residues. The CDR3 is CSVERLGLAGGYNEQFF. The CDR3 nucleotides are TGCAGCGTTGAAAGACTGGGACTAGCGGGAGGTTACAATGAGCAGTTCTTC.

This chain uses TRBV9 with TRBJ2-5, with D perhaps being TRBD1 or TRBD2 (5 bases each). The V gene's germline CDR1 is SGDLS and CDR2 YYNGEE. V shed 4 bases and J shed 3 bases, with 16 bases lying between them. The CDR3 covers 15 residues. Written as DNA, the CDR3 is TGTGCCAGCAGCCTTAGCGTGGGGCCTGAAGAGACCCAGTACTTC. This translates into CASSLSVGPEETQYF.

This clonotype came up many times. The chain links TRBV20-1 to TRBJ2-5, with TRBD2 matching 9 bases. This CDR3 comprises 13 residues. Germline CDR1 reads DFQATT; CDR2 reads SNEGSKA (reference sequence). The junction had 5 bases not matched to a gene; V was cut back by 5 bases and J by 4 bases. The CDR3 DNA sequence: TGCAGTGCTTATAGCGGGAGTATAGAGACCCAGTACTTC. Translated, it gives CSAYSGSIETQYF.

This clonotype has at least ten counts. The chain combines TRBV7-6 with TRBJ2-3, with 9 bases fitting TRBD2. Germline CDR1 and CDR2: SGHVS and FNYEAQ. There are 17 residues in the CDR3. After removal of 3 bases from V and 2 bases from J, the junction contained 9 bases not matched to a gene. The chain's CDR3 is CASSFATSGLHTDTQYF. CDR3 coding DNA: TGTGCCAGCAGCTTTGCGACTAGCGGCCTACACACAGATACGCAGTATTTT.

The chain joins TRBV7-2 to TRBJ1-1; D might be TRBD1 (5 bases). CDR1 and CDR2 (germline): SGHTA, FQGNSA. V lost 3 bases and J 1 base, leaving 9 bases between the germline ends. This CDR3 region has 14 residues. CDR3 nucleotide sequence: TGTGCCAGCAGCTTGACAGATGAGAACACTGAAGCTTTCTTT. Its protein is CASSLTDENTEAFF.

This clonotype was picked up many times. The chain carries TRBV5-1 and TRBJ2-7, with 9 bases matching TRBD1. The CDR3 is 15 residues long. Germline values: CDR1 SGHRS, CDR2 YFSETQ. Trimming at V came to 0 bases and at J to 6 bases, leaving 7 bases not matched to a gene. The CDR3 here is CASSLGGTGNGEQYF. CDR3 nucleotides: TGCGCCAGCAGCTTGGGCGGGACAGGGAACGGCGAGCAGTACTTC.

This clonotype occurred many times. This chain's CDR3 is CSHLMEWGQGDTQYF. CDR3 sequence (DNA): TGCAGTCACTTGATGGAGTGGGGACAGGGAGATACGCAGTATTTT. This chain connects TRBV20-1 to TRBJ2-3; 9 bases fit TRBD1. Germline trimming cut 8 bases from V and 5 bases from J; bases unmatched to any gene: 14. Germline V CDR1 and CDR2: DFQATT, SNEGSKA (reference sequence). There are 15 residues in the CDR3.

By share, this clonotype counts as medium-sized. This chain links TRBV20-1 with TRBJ2-6; 8 nucleotides agree with TRBD2. The CDR3 has 17 amino acids. Germline V CDR1 and CDR2: DFQATT, SNEGSKA (reference sequence). J was trimmed by 2 bases and V by 3 bases; bases with no gene match: 9. The CDR3 loop reads CSASQEAGETGANVLTF. As DNA, the CDR3 is TGCAGTGCTAGCCAAGAAGCGGGAGAAACTGGGGCCAACGTCCTGACTTTC.

This clonotype has a count of ten or more. V is TRBV5-1 and J is TRBJ2-5; TRBD1 matches 11 bases. The junction had 5 bases not matched to a gene; V was cut back by 2 bases and J by 5 bases. The CDR3 is 15 amino acids. Germline V gene data show CDR1 as SGHRS and CDR2 as YFSETQ. CDR3 in amino acids: CASSFGTGGSETQYF. The CDR3 nucleotides read TGCGCCAGCAGCTTCGGGACAGGGGGGTCCGAGACCCAGTACTTC.

This clonotype was seen at least ten times. The chain employs TRBV7-3 and TRBJ1-6, with D hard to call. Germline CDR1 SGHTA, CDR2 FQGTGA. V gave up 2 bases and J gave up 8 bases, with 7 bases separating them. The length of the CDR3 is 13 residues. The CDR3 protein is CASSLERDSPLHF. CDR3 DNA: TGTGCCAGCAGCTTAGAGCGGGATTCACCCCTCCACTTT.

This clonotype occurred many times. V gene TRBV7-8 combines with J gene TRBJ2-2; weak D call: TRBD2 (6 bases). The germline CDR1 and CDR2 sequences are SGHVS and FQNEAQ. CDR3 size: 15 residues. V gave up 5 bases and J gave up 5 bases, with 15 bases separating them. CDR3 sequence reads: CASSVLAGRTGELFF. CDR3 sequence (DNA): TGTGCCAGCAGCGTCCTCGCGGGGCGAACCGGGGAGCTGTTTTTT.

At least ten counts were recorded for this clonotype. This sequence joins TRBV7-2 and TRBJ2-7; either TRBD1 or TRBD2 may fit D (6 bases each). V was shortened by 0 bases and J by 3 bases, with 12 bases between the two germline ends. CDR1 and CDR2 (germline): SGHTA, FQGNSA. This CDR3 region has 15 residues. In DNA form, the CDR3 reads TGTGCCAGCAGCTTAGCGGGGGGCTTTTACTACGAGCAGTACTTC. It codes for CASSLAGGFYYEQYF.

This clonotype has ten or more counts. The rearrangement joins TRBV6-5 to TRBJ1-4, with D unclear. V lost 4 bases and J lost 5, with 11 bases in between. The CDR3 spans 14 residues. Looked up from germline, CDR1 is MNHEY and CDR2 is SVGAGI. CDR3 loop: CASSFVGENEKLFF. CDR3 in DNA: TGTGCCAGCAGTTTTGTGGGAGAGAATGAAAAACTGTTTTTT.

The chain is built from TRBV5-6 and TRBJ2-7; no reliable D call. Germline CDR1 is SGHDT and CDR2 is YYEEEE. V was clipped by 1 base and J by 2 bases, with 13 bases between them. CDR3 length: 15 residues. For the CDR3, the DNA is TGTGCCAGCAGCTTGTTCGGCGCAGTTCCCTACGAGCAGTACTTC. It encodes CASSLFGAVPYEQYF.